The present T cell receptor (beta chain) was sequenced within a study of response to subunit inactivated influenza vaccine. The study, taken as a whole, reports: The authors offered the suggestion that each seasonal influenza vaccination recruits few new T cells.

TCRdb processed the RT-PCR reads anew with MiXCR; each CDR3 protein has one entry. The table shows roughly 190,000 distinct CDR3 sequences, with about 15% occurring only once. Germline-derived CDR1 and CDR2 are SGHRS and YFSETQ. With 2 bases removed from V and 4 bases from J, the gap between germline ends came to 13 bases. The CDR3 totals 14 residues. This clonotype showed up just a few times. No antigen is known for it. The source material was CD8+ T cells sorted from PBMCs, sampled about 5 days after vaccination. This receptor was obtained from a middle-aged man who received an inactivated influenza vaccine. The chain joins TRBV5-1 to TRBJ2-7; a weak D match, TRBD2 (5 bases). CDR3 loop: CASSLTGLIYEQYF. In nucleotides, the CDR3 is TGCGCCAGCAGCTTAACCGGACTCATTTACGAGCAGTACTTC. Complete variable domain (other parts from reference TRBV5-1 and TRBJ2-7): KAGVTQTPRYLIKTRGQQVTLSCSPISGHRSVSWYQQTPGQGLQFLFEYFSETQRNKGNFPGRFSGRQFSNSRSEMNVSTLELGDSALYLCASSLTGLIYEQYFGPGTRLTVT.